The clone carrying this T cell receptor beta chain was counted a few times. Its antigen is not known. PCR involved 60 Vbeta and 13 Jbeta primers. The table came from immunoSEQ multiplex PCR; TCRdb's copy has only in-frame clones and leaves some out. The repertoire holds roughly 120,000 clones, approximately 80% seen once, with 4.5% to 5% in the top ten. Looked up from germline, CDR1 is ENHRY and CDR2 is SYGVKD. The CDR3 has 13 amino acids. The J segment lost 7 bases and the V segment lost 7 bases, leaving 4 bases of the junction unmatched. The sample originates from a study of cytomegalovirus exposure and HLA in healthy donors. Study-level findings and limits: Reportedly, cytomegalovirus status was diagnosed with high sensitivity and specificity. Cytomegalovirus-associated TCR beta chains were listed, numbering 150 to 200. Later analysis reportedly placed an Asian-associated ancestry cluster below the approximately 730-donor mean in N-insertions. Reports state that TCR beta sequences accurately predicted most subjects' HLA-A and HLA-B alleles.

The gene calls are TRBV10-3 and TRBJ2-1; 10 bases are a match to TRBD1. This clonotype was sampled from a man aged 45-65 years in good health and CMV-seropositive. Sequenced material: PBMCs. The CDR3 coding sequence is TGTGCCATCACGCCGGGACAGGGGAATGAGCAGTTCTTC. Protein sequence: CAITPGQGNEQFF.